The subject of this entry is one T cell receptor beta chain. The germline V gene encodes CDR1 SGHRS and CDR2 YFSETQ. The CDR3 totals 20 residues. The ends were cut back, 0 bases at V and 5 bases at J, with 29 bases in the middle. The sample comes from a study of blood T cell repertoires in COVID-19. Study background: Collection of acute and convalescent COVID-19 samples took place in the United States, Italy and Spain. PBMCs, B-cell-depleted T cells, or T cells provided the cDNA or gDNA that made up the material.

In the source study's methods: Counts of nucleated cells, estimated from reference gene primer amplification, were obtained. Assay: immunoSEQ multiplex PCR; the TCRdb copy retains only in-frame clones and omits some. Clone size and the V and J calls come from that table; the DNA yielded D and trimming. The data show 90,000 to 150,000 clones, approximately 70% seen once. Source material: peripheral blood. The TCR comes from a human donor with acute or convalescent COVID-19. The donor label of this sample is uncertain. The chain employs TRBV5-1 and TRBJ2-5; D possibly corresponds to TRBD2 (5 bases). CDR3 nucleotides: TGCGCCAGCAGCTTGGCGAACACTAGTTCACTAGTGTTCTTGGGGGAGACCCAGTACTTC. Protein: CASSLANTSSLVFLGETQYF.